This T cell receptor beta chain was identified during a study of blood T cell repertoires in COVID-19. Study-wide background: Both acute and convalescent COVID-19 samples were obtained from the United States, Italy and Spain. The cDNA or gDNA used as material had been derived from T cells, B-cell-depleted T cells, or PBMCs.

Under the authors' procedure: Quantification of nucleated cells was approximated via reference gene primer amplification. TCRdb keeps only in-frame clones here, not all; method: immunoSEQ multiplex PCR. The V and J calls and clone size are taken from that table; D and trimming were inferred from the DNA. The sample comprises roughly 100,000 clones, roughly 89% of which are singletons, and 15% to 20% rests with the top ten. J was trimmed by 3 bases and V by 5 bases; bases with no gene match: 12. Germline V gene data show CDR1 as KGHDR and CDR2 as SFDVKD. This CDR3 contains 17 residues. V gene TRBV24-1 combines with J gene TRBJ2-1; 7 bases fit TRBD1. The TCR sequence derives from a woman of 80 years or more in a cohort sampled during active COVID-19. Specimen: peripheral blood. For the CDR3, the DNA is TGTGCCACCAGTGGCTCCGGGGATTCAGGGGGCTACAATGAGCAGTTCTTC. This gives the protein CATSGSGDSGGYNEQFF.